This T cell receptor (beta chain) was captured by sequencing in a study of cytomegalovirus exposure and HLA in healthy donors. Trimming cost V 1 base and J 6 bases; bases outside gene matches: 13. CDR3 length: 17 residues. Germline lookup yields CDR1 MNHNS and CDR2 SASEGT. Researchers ran the PCR with 60 Vbeta and 13 Jbeta primers. Profiling relied on immunoSEQ multiplex PCR, and the TCRdb table lists in-frame clones only, not all of them. In the table there are tens of thousands of clones, around 82% of which are singletons. This clone was found a few times. Sequencing was done on a sample of PBMCs. The TCR sequence derives from a male donor in good health and CMV-seronegative. The chain links TRBV6-1 to TRBJ2-3, with 7 bases fitting TRBD2. Here the CDR3 reads CASSEGVSGTTMDTQYF. In DNA, the CDR3 is TGTGCCAGCAGTGAAGGAGTGTCTGGGACTACGATGGATACGCAGTATTTT.